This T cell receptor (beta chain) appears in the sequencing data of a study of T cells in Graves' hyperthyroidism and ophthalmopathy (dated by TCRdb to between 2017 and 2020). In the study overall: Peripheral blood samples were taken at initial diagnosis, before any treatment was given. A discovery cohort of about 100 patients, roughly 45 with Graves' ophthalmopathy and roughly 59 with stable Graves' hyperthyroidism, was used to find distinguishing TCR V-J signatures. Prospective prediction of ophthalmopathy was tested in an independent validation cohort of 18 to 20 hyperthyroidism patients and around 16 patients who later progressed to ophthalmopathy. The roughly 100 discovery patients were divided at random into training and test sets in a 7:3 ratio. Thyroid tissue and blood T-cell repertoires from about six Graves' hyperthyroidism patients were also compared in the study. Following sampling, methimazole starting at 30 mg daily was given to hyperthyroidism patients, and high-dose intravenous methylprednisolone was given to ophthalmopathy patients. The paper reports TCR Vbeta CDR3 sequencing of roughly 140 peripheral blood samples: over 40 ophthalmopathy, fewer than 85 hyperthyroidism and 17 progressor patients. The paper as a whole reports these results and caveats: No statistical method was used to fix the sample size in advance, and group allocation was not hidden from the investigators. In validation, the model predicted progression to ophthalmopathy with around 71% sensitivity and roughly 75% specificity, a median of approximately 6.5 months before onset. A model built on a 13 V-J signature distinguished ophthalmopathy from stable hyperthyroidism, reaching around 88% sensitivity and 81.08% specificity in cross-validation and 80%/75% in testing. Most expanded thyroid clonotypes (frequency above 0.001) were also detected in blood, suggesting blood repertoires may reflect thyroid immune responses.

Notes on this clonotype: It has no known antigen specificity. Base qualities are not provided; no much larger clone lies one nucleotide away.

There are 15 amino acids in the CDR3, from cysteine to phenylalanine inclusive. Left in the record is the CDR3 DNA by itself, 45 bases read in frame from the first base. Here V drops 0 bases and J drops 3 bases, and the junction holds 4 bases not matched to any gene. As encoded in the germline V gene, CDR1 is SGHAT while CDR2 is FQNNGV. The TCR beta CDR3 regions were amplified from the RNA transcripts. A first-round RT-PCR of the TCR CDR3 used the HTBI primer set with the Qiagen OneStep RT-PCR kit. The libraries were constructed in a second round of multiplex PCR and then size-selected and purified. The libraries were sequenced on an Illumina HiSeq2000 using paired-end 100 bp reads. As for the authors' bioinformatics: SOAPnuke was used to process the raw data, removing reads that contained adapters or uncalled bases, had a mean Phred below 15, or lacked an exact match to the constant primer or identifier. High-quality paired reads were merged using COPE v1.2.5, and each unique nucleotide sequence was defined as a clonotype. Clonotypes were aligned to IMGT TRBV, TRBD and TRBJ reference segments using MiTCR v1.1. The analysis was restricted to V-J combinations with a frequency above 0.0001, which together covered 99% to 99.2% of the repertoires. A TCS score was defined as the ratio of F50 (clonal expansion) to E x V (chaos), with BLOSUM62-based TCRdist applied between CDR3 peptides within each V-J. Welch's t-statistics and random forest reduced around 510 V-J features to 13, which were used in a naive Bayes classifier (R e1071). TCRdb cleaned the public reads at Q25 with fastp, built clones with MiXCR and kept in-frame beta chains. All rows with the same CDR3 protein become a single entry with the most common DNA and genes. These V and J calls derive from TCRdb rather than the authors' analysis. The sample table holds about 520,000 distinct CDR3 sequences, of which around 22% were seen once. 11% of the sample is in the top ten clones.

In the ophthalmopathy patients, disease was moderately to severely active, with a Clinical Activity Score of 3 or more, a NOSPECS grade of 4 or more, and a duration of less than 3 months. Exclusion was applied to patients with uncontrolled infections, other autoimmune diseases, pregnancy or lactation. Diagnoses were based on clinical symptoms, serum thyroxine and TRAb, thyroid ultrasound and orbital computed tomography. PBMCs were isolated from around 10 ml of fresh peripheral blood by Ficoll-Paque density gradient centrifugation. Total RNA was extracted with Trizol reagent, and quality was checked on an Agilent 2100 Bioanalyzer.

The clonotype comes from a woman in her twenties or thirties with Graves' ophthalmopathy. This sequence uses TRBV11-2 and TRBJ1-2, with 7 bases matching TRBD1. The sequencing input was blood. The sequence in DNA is TGTGCCAGCAGCTTAGATCGAGGGGGCTACTATGGCTACACCTTC. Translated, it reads CASSLDRGGYYGYTF.